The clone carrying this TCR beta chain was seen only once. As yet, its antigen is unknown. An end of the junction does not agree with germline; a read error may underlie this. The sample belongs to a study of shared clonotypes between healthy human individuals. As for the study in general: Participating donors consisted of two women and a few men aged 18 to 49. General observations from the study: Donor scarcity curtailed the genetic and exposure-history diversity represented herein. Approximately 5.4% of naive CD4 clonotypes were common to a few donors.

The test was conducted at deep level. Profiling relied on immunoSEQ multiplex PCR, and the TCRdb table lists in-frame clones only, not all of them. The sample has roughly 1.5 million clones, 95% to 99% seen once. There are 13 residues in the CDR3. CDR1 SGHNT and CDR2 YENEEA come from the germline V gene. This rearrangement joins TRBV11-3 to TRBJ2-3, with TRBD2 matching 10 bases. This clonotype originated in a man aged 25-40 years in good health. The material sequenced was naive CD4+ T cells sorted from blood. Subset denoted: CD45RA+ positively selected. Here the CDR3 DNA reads TGTGCCAGCAGCTTGTCCAGCGGGAGGGCGGCCTCATTT. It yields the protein CASSLSSGRAASF.